This T cell receptor beta chain was observed in a study of cytomegalovirus exposure and HLA in healthy donors. Looked up from germline, CDR1 is SGHVS and CDR2 is FNYEAQ. CDR3 length: 15 amino acids. J lost 7 bases, V lost 5 bases, and 7 bases had no gene match. PCR involved 60 Vbeta and 13 Jbeta primers. TCRdb's table, derived via immunoSEQ multiplex PCR, lists solely in-frame clones and lacks some. The sample yields 100,000 or so clones, under 85% seen once. The chain couples TRBV7-6 to TRBJ2-1, with 11 bases matching TRBD2. The clonotype originates from a woman aged 40 to 55 in good health and CMV-seropositive. The sample consisted of PBMCs. The CDR3 DNA is TGTGCCAGCAGCGAAACTAGCGGGAGTCTTAATGAGCAGTTCTTC. Translating it yields CASSETSGSLNEQFF.